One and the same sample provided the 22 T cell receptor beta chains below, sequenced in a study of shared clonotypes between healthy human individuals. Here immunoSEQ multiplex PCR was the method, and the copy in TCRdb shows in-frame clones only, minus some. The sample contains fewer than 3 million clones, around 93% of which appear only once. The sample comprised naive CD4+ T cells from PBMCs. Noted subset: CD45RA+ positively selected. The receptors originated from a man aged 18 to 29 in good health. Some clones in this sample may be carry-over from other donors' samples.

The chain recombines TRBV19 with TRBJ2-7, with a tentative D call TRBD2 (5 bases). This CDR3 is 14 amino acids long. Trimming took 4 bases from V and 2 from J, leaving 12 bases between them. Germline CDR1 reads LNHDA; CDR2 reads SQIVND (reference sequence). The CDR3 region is CASSTQPGAYEQYF. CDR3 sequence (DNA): TGTGCCAGTAGTACACAGCCCGGGGCCTACGAGCAGTACTTC.

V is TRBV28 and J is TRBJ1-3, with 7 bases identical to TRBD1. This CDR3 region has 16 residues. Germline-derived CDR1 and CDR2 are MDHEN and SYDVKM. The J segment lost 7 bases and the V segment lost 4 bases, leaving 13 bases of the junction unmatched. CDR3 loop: CASSSSLRTGSNTIYF. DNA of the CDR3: TGTGCCAGCAGTTCCAGTCTCCGGACAGGCTCCAACACCATATATTTT.

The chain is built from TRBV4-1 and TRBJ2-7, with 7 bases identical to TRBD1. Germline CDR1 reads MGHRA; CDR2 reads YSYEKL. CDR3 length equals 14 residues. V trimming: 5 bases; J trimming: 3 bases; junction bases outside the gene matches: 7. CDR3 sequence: CASSFRQGGYEQYF. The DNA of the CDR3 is TGCGCCAGCAGCTTCCGACAGGGTGGCTACGAGCAGTACTTC.

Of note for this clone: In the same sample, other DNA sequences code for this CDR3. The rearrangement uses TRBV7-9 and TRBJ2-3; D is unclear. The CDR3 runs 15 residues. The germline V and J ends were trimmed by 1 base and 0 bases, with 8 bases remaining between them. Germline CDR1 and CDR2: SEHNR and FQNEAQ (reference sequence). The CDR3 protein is CASSLVRPSTDTQYF. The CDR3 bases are TGTGCCAGCAGCTTAGTTAGACCTAGCACAGATACGCAGTATTTT. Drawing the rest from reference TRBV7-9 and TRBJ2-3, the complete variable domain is DTGVSQNPRHKITKRGQNVTFRCDPISEHNRLYWYRQTLGQGPEFLTYFQNEAQLEKSRLLSDRFSAERPKGSFSTLEIQRTEQGDSAMYLCASSLVRPSTDTQYFGPGTRLTVL.

In DNA form, the CDR3 reads TGTGCCAGCACCACCCCGGGACTAGGCTACAATGAGCAGTTCTTC. Translated: CASTTPGLGYNEQFF. This rearrangement joins TRBV28 to TRBJ2-1; 8 nucleotides match TRBD2. Germline V gene lookup returns CDR1 MDHEN and CDR2 SYDVKM. CDR3 size: 15 residues. V trimming: 7 bases; J trimming: 3 bases; junction bases outside the gene matches: 8. Looking up the rest from reference TRBV28 and TRBJ2-1 gives the full variable domain: DVKVTQSSRYLVKRTGEKVFLECVQDMDHENMFWYRQDPGLGLRLIYFSYDVKMKEKGDIPEGYSVSREKKERFSLILESASTNQTSMYLCASTTPGLGYNEQFFGPGTRLTVL.

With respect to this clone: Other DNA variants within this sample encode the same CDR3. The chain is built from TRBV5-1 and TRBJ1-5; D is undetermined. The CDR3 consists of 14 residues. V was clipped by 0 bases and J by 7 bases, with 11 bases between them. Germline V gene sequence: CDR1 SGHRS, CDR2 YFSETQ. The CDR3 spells CASSLDGVGQPQHF. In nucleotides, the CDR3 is TGCGCCAGCAGCTTGGATGGGGTTGGGCAGCCCCAGCATTTT.

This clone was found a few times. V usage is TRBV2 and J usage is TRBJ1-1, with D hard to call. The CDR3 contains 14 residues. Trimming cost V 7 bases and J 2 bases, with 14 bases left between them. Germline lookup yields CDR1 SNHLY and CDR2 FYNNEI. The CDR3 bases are TGTGCCAGCATTTTTTCCCGTTTTAACACTGAAGCTTTCTTT. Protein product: CASIFSRFNTEAFF.

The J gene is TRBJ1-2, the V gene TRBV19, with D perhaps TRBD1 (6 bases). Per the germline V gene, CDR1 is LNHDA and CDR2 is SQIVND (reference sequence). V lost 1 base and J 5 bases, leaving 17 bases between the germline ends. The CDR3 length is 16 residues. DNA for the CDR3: TGTGCCAGTAGTATAGCCACAGGGAGGAATGGATATGGCTACACCTTC. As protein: CASSIATGRNGYGYTF.

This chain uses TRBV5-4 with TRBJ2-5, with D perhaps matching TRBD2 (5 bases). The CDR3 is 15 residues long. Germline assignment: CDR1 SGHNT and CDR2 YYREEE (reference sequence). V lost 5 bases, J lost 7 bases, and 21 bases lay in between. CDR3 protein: CASSLESRTGWTQYF. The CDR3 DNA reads TGTGCCAGCAGTCTTGAGAGCAGGACTGGATGGACCCAGTACTTC.

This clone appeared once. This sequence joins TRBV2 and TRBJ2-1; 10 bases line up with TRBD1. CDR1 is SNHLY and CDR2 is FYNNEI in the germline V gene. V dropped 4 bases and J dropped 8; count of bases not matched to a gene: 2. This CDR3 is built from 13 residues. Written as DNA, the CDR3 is TGTGCCAGCAGTGGGGACAGGGGCTATGAGCAGTTCTTC. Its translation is CASSGDRGYEQFF. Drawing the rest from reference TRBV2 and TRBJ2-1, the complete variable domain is EPEVTQTPSHQVTQMGQEVILRCVPISNHLYFYWYRQILGQKVEFLVSFYNNEISEKSEIFDDQFSVERPDGSNFTLKIRSTKLEDSAMYFCASSGDRGYEQFFGPGTRLTVL.

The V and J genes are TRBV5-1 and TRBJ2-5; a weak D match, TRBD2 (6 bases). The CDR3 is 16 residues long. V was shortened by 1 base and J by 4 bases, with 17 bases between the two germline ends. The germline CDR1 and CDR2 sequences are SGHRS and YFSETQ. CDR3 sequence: CASSLLGGTRRETQYF. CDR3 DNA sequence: TGCGCCAGCAGCTTGTTGGGCGGGACTCGGAGAGAGACCCAGTACTTC.

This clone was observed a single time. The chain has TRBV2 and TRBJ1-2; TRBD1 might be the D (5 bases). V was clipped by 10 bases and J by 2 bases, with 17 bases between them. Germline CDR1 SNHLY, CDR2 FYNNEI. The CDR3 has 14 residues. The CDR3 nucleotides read TGTGCCACAGCGGGGCTAACCACAAACTATGGCTACACCTTC. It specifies CATAGLTTNYGYTF.

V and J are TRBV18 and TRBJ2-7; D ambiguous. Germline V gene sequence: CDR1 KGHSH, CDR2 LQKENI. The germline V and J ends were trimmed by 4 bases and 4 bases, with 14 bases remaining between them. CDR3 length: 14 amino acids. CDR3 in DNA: TGTGCCAGCTCACACAGCCCCTCCGGGTACGAGCAGTACTTC. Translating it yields CASSHSPSGYEQYF.

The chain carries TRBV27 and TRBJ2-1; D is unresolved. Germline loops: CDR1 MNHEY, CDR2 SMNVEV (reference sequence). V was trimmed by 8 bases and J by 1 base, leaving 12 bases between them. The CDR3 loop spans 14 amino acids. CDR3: CASRRAPSYNEQFF. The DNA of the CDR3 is TGTGCCAGCCGACGGGCCCCGTCCTACAATGAGCAGTTCTTC.

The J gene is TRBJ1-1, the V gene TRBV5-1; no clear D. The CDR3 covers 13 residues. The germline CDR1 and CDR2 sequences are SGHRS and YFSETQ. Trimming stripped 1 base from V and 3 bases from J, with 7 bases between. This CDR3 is CASSLWIDTEAFF. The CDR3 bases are TGCGCCAGCAGCTTGTGGATAGACACTGAAGCTTTCTTT.

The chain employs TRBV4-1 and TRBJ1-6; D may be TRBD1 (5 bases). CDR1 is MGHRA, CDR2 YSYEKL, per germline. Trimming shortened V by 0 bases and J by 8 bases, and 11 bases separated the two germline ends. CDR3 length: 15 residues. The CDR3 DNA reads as TGCGCCAGCAGCCAAGACGGGGGGTACTATTCACCCCTCCACTTT. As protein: CASSQDGGYYSPLHF.

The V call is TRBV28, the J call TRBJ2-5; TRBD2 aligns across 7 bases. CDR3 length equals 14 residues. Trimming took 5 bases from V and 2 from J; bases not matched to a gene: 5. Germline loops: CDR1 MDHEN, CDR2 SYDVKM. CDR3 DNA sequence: TGTGCCAGCAGTCAAAGGGACTATCAAGAGACCCAGTACTTC. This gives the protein CASSQRDYQETQYF.

CDR3 nucleotide sequence: TGCGCCAGCAGCCAAGGCCCACTAGGAAAGGATACGCAGTATTTT. Protein sequence: CASSQGPLGKDTQYF. The J gene is TRBJ2-3, the V gene TRBV4-1, with D possibly TRBD2 on 5 matching bases. There are 15 residues in the CDR3. V lost 1 base, J lost 6 bases, and 14 bases lay in between. Germline V gene lookup returns CDR1 MGHRA and CDR2 YSYEKL.

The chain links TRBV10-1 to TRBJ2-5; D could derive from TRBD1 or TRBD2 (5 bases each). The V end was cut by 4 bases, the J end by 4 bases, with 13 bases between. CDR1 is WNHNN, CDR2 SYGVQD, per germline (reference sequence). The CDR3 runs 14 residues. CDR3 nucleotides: TGCGCCAGCAGTGGGGGGTCCCCTGGAGAGACCCAGTACTTC. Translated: CASSGGSPGETQYF.

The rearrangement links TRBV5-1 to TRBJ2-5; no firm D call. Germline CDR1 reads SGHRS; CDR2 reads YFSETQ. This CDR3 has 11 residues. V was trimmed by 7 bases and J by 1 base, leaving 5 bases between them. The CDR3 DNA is TGCGCCAGCGCGGTCCAAGAGACCCAGTACTTC. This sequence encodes CASAVQETQYF. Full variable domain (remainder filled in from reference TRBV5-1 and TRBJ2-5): KAGVTQTPRYLIKTRGQQVTLSCSPISGHRSVSWYQQTPGQGLQFLFEYFSETQRNKGNFPGRFSGRQFSNSRSEMNVSTLELGDSALYLCASAVQETQYFGPGTRLLVL.

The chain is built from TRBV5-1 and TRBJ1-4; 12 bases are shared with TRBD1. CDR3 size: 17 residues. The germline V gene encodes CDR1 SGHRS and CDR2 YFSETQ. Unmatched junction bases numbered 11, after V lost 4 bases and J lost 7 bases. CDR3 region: CASSPGTGGGRSEKLFF. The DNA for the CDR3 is TGCGCCAGCAGCCCTGGGACAGGGGGCGGTCGGAGTGAAAAACTGTTTTTT.

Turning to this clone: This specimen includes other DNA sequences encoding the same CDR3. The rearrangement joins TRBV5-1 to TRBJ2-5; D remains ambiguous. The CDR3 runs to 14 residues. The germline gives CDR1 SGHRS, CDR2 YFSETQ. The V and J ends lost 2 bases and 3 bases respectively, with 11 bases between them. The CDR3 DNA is TGCGCCAGCAGCTTAAGTCCCCCGAAAGAGACCCAGTACTTC. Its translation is CASSLSPPKETQYF.